This TCR beta chain appears in the sequencing data of a study of Tregs in tolerant kidney transplant recipients. Assay used: immunoSEQ multiplex PCR; TCRdb lists only in-frame clones, some missing. The sample lists 85,000 to 90,000 clones, over 85% occurring once. The V end was cut by 4 bases, the J end by 1 base, with 8 bases between. Per germline, CDR1 SQVTM and CDR2 ANQGSEA. The CDR3 has 13 amino acids. A note on this clone: Antigen specificity is unknown.

Unstimulated regulatory T cells (CD4+CD25+CD127-), CD4+CD25- non-regulatory cells, CD4 and CD8 cells were FACS-sorted from thawed PBMCs. Study outcomes and limitations: Activated donor B cell expansion appeared to reveal the most relevant donor-specific TCRbeta repertoire. Validation in larger populations is needed because few patients were studied.

The sample consisted of CD8+ T cells from blood. The V and J genes are TRBV29-1 and TRBJ2-1; D gene uncertain. The sequence was obtained from a human donor in good health. CDR3 loop: CSVASASYNEQFF. CDR3 bases: TGCAGCGTTGCGTCCGCGTCCTACAATGAGCAGTTCTTC.